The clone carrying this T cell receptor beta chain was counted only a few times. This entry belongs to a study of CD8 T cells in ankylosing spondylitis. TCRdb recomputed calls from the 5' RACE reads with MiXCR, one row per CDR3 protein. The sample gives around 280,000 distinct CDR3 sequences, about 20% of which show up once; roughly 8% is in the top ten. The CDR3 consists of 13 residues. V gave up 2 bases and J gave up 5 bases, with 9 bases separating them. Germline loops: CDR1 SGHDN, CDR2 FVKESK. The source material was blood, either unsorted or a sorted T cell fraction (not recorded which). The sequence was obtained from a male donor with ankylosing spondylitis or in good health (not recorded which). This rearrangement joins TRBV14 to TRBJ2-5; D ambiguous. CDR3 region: CASSQSLVETQYF. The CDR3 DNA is TGTGCCAGCAGCCAATCTCTCGTGGAGACCCAGTACTTC.